The clone carrying this T cell receptor beta chain was seen more than once but under ten times. Combining a sample-barcoded 5' primer with a J-beta primer mix, a second PCR ran for roughly 7 to 12 cycles. MiXCR, run by TCRdb on the 5' RACE reads, gives a single entry per CDR3 protein. The sample carries around 1.7 million distinct CDR3 sequences, roughly 30% recorded once. This entry belongs to a study of blood T cells in healthy people across ages. Germline assignment: CDR1 WNHNN and CDR2 SYGVQD (reference sequence). The CDR3 loop spans 13 amino acids. V lost 3 bases to trimming and J lost 4 bases, with 9 bases between them.

V and J are TRBV10-1 and TRBJ1-2; D is ambiguous. The sequencing sample was made of blood. The origin of this receptor is a young woman in good health. DNA of the CDR3: TGCGCCAGCAGTGACAGCAAAGTCTATGGCTACACCTTC. Protein product: CASSDSKVYGYTF.